A selection of T cell receptor beta chains follows, all from one sample in a study of T cell clusters in autoimmune cytopenias. From the multiplex PCR reads, TCRdb lists one entry per CDR3 protein and no DNA. The sample shows thousands of distinct CDR3 sequences, and approximately 33% sits with its ten largest clones. These same records also appear under a second study, on T cell repertoires in aging, cancer and after chemotherapy.

Sequenced input: peripheral blood. The source of these receptors is a human donor with an autoimmune cytopenia or autoimmune hepatitis (not recorded which). CDR3s include the opening cysteine and the closing phenylalanine or tryptophan. The order of the fields is J gene, V gene, clone size, CDR3 protein. Clone sizes are given selectively: once, few, many, or a class where the clone is expanded.

j_call: TRBJ1-2
v_call: TRBV5-4
clone_size: .
cdr3_aa: CASSLRQGVDGYTF

j_call: TRBJ1-1
v_call: TRBV10-3
clone_size: .
cdr3_aa: CAISTAEGMNTEAFF

j_call: TRBJ1-3
v_call: TRBV12-3/TRBV12-4
clone_size: .
cdr3_aa: CASSLLKVWGISGNTIYF

j_call: TRBJ2-7
v_call: TRBV29-1
clone_size: medium-sized
cdr3_aa: CSVGLVGGRVNYEQYF

j_call: TRBJ1-4
v_call: TRBV2
clone_size: .
cdr3_aa: CASSEDRGDEKLFF

j_call: TRBJ2-2
v_call: TRBV7-7
clone_size: .
cdr3_aa: CASSLDAAGQTGELFF

j_call: TRBJ2-1
v_call: TRBV7-9
clone_size: medium-sized
cdr3_aa: CASSLAAGGPYEQFF

j_call: TRBJ1-1
v_call: TRBV6-5
clone_size: .
cdr3_aa: CASSSASGNTEAFF

j_call: TRBJ2-7
v_call: TRBV18
clone_size: .
cdr3_aa: CASSPTSDSREQYF

j_call: TRBJ2-1
v_call: TRBV5-1
clone_size: .
cdr3_aa: CASSLLAGGPTNEQFF

j_call: TRBJ2-3
v_call: TRBV10-3
clone_size: .
cdr3_aa: CAIMKGGATDTQYF

j_call: TRBJ1-4
v_call: TRBV5-6
clone_size: .
cdr3_aa: CASSPTGLGANEKLFF

j_call: TRBJ2-1
v_call: TRBV6-5
clone_size: medium-sized
cdr3_aa: CASSYGASYNEQFF

j_call: TRBJ2-2
v_call: TRBV24-1
clone_size: .
cdr3_aa: CATSDHRTNTGELFF

j_call: TRBJ2-3
v_call: TRBV10-3
clone_size: .
cdr3_aa: CAISLKREGPTDTQYF

j_call: TRBJ2-2
v_call: TRBV20-1
clone_size: medium-sized
cdr3_aa: CSARDLAGDTGELFF

j_call: TRBJ1-2
v_call: TRBV5-6
clone_size: medium-sized
cdr3_aa: CASSLRNLDGYTF

j_call: TRBJ2-3
v_call: TRBV18
clone_size: .
cdr3_aa: CASSPRYGVVADTQYF

j_call: TRBJ1-2
v_call: TRBV7-9
clone_size: .
cdr3_aa: CASSWGTGTGISYGYTF

j_call: TRBJ1-2
v_call: TRBV24-1
clone_size: .
cdr3_aa: CATSDRGYGYTF

j_call: TRBJ1-1
v_call: TRBV7-2
clone_size: medium-sized
cdr3_aa: CASSPDRANTEAFF

j_call: TRBJ1-5
v_call: TRBV18
clone_size: .
cdr3_aa: CASSPDRYQPQHF

j_call: TRBJ1-5
v_call: TRBV7-9
clone_size: .
cdr3_aa: CASSLSGRNQPQHF

j_call: TRBJ2-7
v_call: TRBV5-1
clone_size: .
cdr3_aa: CASTRGDSGSIHEQYF

j_call: TRBJ2-7
v_call: TRBV11-2
clone_size: .
cdr3_aa: CASSFLDYEQYF

j_call: TRBJ1-2
v_call: TRBV11-2
clone_size: medium-sized
cdr3_aa: CASSLLGRGNYGYTF

j_call: TRBJ1-5
v_call: TRBV6-5
clone_size: .
cdr3_aa: CASRPGRIDQPQHF

j_call: TRBJ1-5
v_call: TRBV6-5
clone_size: .
cdr3_aa: CASINGQGTQPQHF

j_call: TRBJ1-2
v_call: TRBV27
clone_size: .
cdr3_aa: CASSPLQTGGNYGYTF

j_call: TRBJ1-2
v_call: TRBV6-5
clone_size: medium-sized
cdr3_aa: CASSLTRGFDGYTF

j_call: TRBJ1-1
v_call: TRBV30
clone_size: medium-sized
cdr3_aa: CAWNAKANTEAFF

j_call: TRBJ1-2
v_call: TRBV6-6
clone_size: .
cdr3_aa: CASSSGGEANYGYTF

j_call: TRBJ1-5
v_call: TRBV5-6
clone_size: .
cdr3_aa: CASSYGTGSNQPQHF

j_call: TRBJ2-7
v_call: TRBV18
clone_size: .
cdr3_aa: CASSLTGEAYEQYF

j_call: TRBJ2-7
v_call: TRBV12-3/TRBV12-4
clone_size: medium-sized
cdr3_aa: CASSNTVSYEQYF

j_call: TRBJ2-7
v_call: TRBV10-2
clone_size: .
cdr3_aa: CASSAATSGRSYEQYF

j_call: TRBJ2-2
v_call: TRBV5-4
clone_size: large
cdr3_aa: CASTDTQSGELFF

j_call: TRBJ1-1
v_call: TRBV27
clone_size: .
cdr3_aa: CASSFIGQHYTEAFF

j_call: TRBJ2-1
v_call: TRBV7-2
clone_size: medium-sized
cdr3_aa: CASSSGMYNEQFF

j_call: TRBJ1-1
v_call: TRBV6-6
clone_size: .
cdr3_aa: CASSYGLRFMNTEAFF

j_call: TRBJ2-2
v_call: TRBV29-1
clone_size: medium-sized
cdr3_aa: CSVDDLAGGLGGELFF

j_call: TRBJ2-3
v_call: TRBV9
clone_size: .
cdr3_aa: CASSVGRGRGDTQYF

j_call: TRBJ2-7
v_call: TRBV6-6
clone_size: .
cdr3_aa: CASRGLTSYEQYF

j_call: TRBJ2-7
v_call: TRBV5-1
clone_size: .
cdr3_aa: CASSLSRGIYEQYF

j_call: TRBJ1-5
v_call: TRBV6-1
clone_size: .
cdr3_aa: CASTRRGEYNQPQHF

j_call: TRBJ1-4
v_call: TRBV20-1
clone_size: .
cdr3_aa: CSASGPSNEKLFF